This passage covers 11 T cell receptor beta chains from one sample sequenced in a study of T cells expressing NK-cell markers. TCRdb reprocessed the 5' RACE reads, keeping one entry per CDR3 protein, no DNA. Here the sample table reports about 440,000 distinct CDR3 sequences. The sample consisted of blood T cells: a sorted CD56 or NKG2C T cell subset, CD4+ or CD8+ T cells, or bulk PBMC T cells (not recorded which). The receptors were gathered from a woman between 18 and 75 years old in good health.

The chain couples TRBV7-2 to TRBJ1-1; the TRBD1 assignment by TCRdb is unverifiable without DNA. CDR3 size: 14 residues. Germline CDR1 and CDR2: SGHTA and FQGNSA. This CDR3 is CASSVERGQVEAFF.

The chain carries TRBV5-1 and TRBJ1-3; the TCRdb D gene call, TRBD1, has no DNA to confirm it. Germline loops: CDR1 SGHRS, CDR2 YFSETQ. This CDR3 is 15 amino acids long. The CDR3 here is CASRLQGSSGNTIYF.

This sequence joins TRBV7-9 and TRBJ2-3; the TCRdb D gene call, TRBD1, has no DNA to confirm it. The CDR3 loop spans 14 amino acids. In germline, CDR1 is SEHNR, CDR2 FQNEAQ (reference sequence). CDR3 protein: CASSPLGDRDTQYF.

V is TRBV6-2 or TRBV6-3 and J is TRBJ2-5; TCRdb picks TRBD1, but there is no DNA to check that call. This CDR3 has 12 amino acids. The germline V gene encodes CDR1 MNHEY and CDR2 SVGEGT. CDR3 amino acids: CASGRAAETQYF.

The chain recombines TRBV12-3 or TRBV12-4 with TRBJ1-2. The CDR3 covers 15 residues. The CDR3 here is CASSPEAGGFYGYTF.

The CDR3 here is CASNTGTGAFF. V gene TRBV19 combines with J gene TRBJ1-1; TCRdb designates TRBD1, a call that cannot be tested without DNA. Germline loops: CDR1 LNHDA, CDR2 SQIVND (reference sequence). The CDR3 contains 11 residues.

The CDR3 region is CASSQSRGHGQPQHF. The gene calls are TRBV16 and TRBJ1-5; TCRdb gives TRBD1 as the D gene, but with no DNA this cannot be confirmed. This CDR3 contains 15 residues. Germline V gene data show CDR1 as KGHSY and CDR2 as FQNENV.

Here the CDR3 reads CSALSGAPQNNEQFF. J is TRBJ2-1 and V is TRBV20-1; TCRdb gives TRBD1 as the D gene, but with no DNA this cannot be confirmed. This CDR3 has 15 amino acids. Germline-derived CDR1 and CDR2 are DFQATT and SNEGSKA (reference sequence).

V gene TRBV20-1 combines with J gene TRBJ2-1; TCRdb's assignment of TRBD1 cannot be checked, as there is no DNA. This CDR3 is 15 amino acids long. CDR1 is DFQATT, CDR2 SNEGSKA, per germline (reference sequence). The CDR3 sequence: CSASPRVGPYNEQFF.

The J gene is TRBJ2-3, the V gene TRBV12-3 or TRBV12-4. This CDR3 is built from 14 residues. This CDR3 is CASSERSPTDTQYF.

This chain joins TRBV7-9 and TRBJ1-1; the D gene TCRdb calls, TRBD1, cannot be checked with no DNA. The CDR3 contains 15 residues. Germline values: CDR1 SEHNR, CDR2 FQNEAQ (reference sequence). The CDR3 loop reads CASSPQTGVNTEAFF.